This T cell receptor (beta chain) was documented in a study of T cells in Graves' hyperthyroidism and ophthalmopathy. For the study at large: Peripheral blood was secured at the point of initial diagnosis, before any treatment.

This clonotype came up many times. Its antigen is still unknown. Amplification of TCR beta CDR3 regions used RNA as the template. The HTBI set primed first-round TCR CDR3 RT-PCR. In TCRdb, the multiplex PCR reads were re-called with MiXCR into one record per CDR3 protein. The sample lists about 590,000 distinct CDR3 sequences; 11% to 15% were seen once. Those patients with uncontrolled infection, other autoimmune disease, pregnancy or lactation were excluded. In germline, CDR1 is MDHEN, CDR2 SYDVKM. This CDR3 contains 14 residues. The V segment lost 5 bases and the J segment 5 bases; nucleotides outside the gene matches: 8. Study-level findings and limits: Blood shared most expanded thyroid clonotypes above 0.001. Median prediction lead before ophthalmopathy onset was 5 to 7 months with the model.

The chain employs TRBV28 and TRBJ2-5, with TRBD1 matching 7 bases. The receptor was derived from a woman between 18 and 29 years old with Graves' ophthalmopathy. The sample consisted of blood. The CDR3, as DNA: TGTGCCAGCAGTCAAGACAGGGCCGGTGAGACCCAGTACTTC. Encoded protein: CASSQDRAGETQYF.